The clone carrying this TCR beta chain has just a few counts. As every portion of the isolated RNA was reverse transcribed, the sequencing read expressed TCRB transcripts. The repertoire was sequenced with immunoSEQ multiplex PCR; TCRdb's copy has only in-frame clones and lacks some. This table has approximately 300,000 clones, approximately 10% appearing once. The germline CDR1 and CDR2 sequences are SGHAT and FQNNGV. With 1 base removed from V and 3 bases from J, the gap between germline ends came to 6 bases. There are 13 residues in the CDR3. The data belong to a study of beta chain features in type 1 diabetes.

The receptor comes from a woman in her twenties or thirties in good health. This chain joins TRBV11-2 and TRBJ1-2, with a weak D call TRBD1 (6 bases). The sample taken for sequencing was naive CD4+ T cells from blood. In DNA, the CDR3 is TGTGCCAGCAGCTTAGCAGGGGACTATGGCTACACCTTC. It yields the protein CASSLAGDYGYTF.